These 17 T cell receptor beta chains share one sample of origin, sequenced in a study of blood T cell repertoires in COVID-19. The table came from immunoSEQ multiplex PCR; TCRdb's copy has only in-frame clones and leaves some out. The sample lists 150,000 to 200,000 clones; around 90% were seen once. The sample comprised peripheral blood. The receptors originated from a human donor in a cohort sampled during active COVID-19.

The V gene is TRBV6-2 or TRBV6-3, the J gene TRBJ2-1, with TRBD2 matching over 11 bases. With V trimmed by 7 bases and J by 4 bases, 9 bases remained unmatched. Germline loops: CDR1 MNHEY, CDR2 SVGEGT. The CDR3 totals 16 residues. DNA for the CDR3: TGTGCCAGCACCCCGGTGACTAGCGGGGTTTACAATGAGCAGTTCTTC. Translation: CASTPVTSGVYNEQFF.

The chain links TRBV12-5 to TRBJ2-2; D is uncertain. Trimming stripped 4 bases from V and 0 bases from J, with 6 bases between. CDR3 length: 14 residues. CDR1 and CDR2 (germline): LGHNT, FRNRAP. The CDR3 spells CASGSTANTGELFF. The DNA for the CDR3 is TGTGCTAGTGGTTCAACAGCGAACACCGGGGAGCTGTTTTTT.

J is TRBJ1-1 and V is TRBV5-4, with 8 bases lining up with TRBD1. Trimming took 0 bases from V and 4 from J; bases not matched to a gene: 5. The CDR3 has 15 residues. Looked up from germline, CDR1 is SGHNT and CDR2 is YYREEE (reference sequence). The CDR3 bases are TGTGCCAGCAGCTTGGCCGGGACAGGTCGCACTGAAGCTTTCTTT. It encodes CASSLAGTGRTEAFF.

CDR3 nucleotides: TGTGCCAGCAGTGAGAGAGGACTAGCGGGGTTATACGAGCAGTACTTC. It encodes CASSERGLAGLYEQYF. The chain links TRBV2 to TRBJ2-7; 12 bases are shared with TRBD2. This CDR3 comprises 16 residues. The germline V gene has CDR1 SNHLY and CDR2 FYNNEI. With V trimmed by 3 bases and J by 4 bases, 7 bases remained unmatched.

V gene TRBV7-9 combines with J gene TRBJ1-2; TRBD1 matches 10 bases. J was trimmed by 4 bases and V by 5 bases; bases with no gene match: 10. The CDR3 loop spans 16 amino acids. CDR1 SEHNR and CDR2 FQNEAQ come from the germline V gene (reference sequence). In nucleotides, the CDR3 is TGTGCCAGCAGCCTCGACAGGGGGCAAAGTGGCTATGGCTACACCTTC. Translated, it gives CASSLDRGQSGYGYTF.

The gene calls are TRBV5-1 and TRBJ2-5; 7 bases line up with TRBD2. V lost 5 bases and J lost 2; bases outside the gene matches: 6. CDR1 and CDR2 from the germline V gene are SGHRS and YFSETQ. This CDR3 contains 14 residues. CDR3 residues: CASSGGDRQETQYF. CDR3 coding DNA: TGCGCCAGCAGTGGGGGGGACCGACAAGAGACCCAGTACTTC.

The chain joins TRBV7-2 to TRBJ2-7; 9 bases agree with TRBD1. Germline CDR1 is SGHTA and CDR2 is FQGNSA. CDR3 length: 17 amino acids. V lost 1 base and J lost 5; bases outside the gene matches: 12. Here the CDR3 DNA reads TGTGCCAGCAGCTTAGGACTAGGCGGGACAGGGATTGACGAGCAGTACTTC. Translating it yields CASSLGLGGTGIDEQYF.

This chain joins TRBV3-1 (or the pseudogene TRBV3-2) and TRBJ1-2; TRBD1 might be the D (6 bases). Germline CDR1 reads LGHDT; CDR2 reads YNNKEL (reference sequence). This CDR3 is 15 amino acids long. V dropped 3 bases and J dropped 6 bases, with 17 bases sitting between them. CDR3 protein: CASSHATGTEDGYTF. Written as DNA, the CDR3 is TGTGCCAGCAGCCATGCAACAGGGACGGAGGATGGCTACACCTTC.

V usage is TRBV12-3 or TRBV12-4 and J usage is TRBJ1-2; perhaps TRBD1 as D (5 bases). The V gene lost 4 bases and the J gene lost 8 bases, with 8 bases spanning the gap. The CDR3 has 11 residues. The CDR3 spells CASSSGQGYTF. The CDR3, as DNA: TGTGCCAGCAGTTCAGGGCAAGGCTACACCTTC.

V gene TRBV4-3 combines with J gene TRBJ1-6, with D possibly matching TRBD1 (5 bases). CDR1 is LGHNA, CDR2 YSLEER, per germline. CDR3 length: 14 amino acids. V shed 4 bases and J shed 13 bases, with 17 bases lying between them. The CDR3 DNA sequence: TGCGCCAGCAGCCTATCCGGGACTCGAAGGCCCCTCCACTTT. Translation: CASSLSGTRRPLHF.

V is TRBV4-2 and J is TRBJ2-1, with TRBD2 identical over 7 bases. CDR1 LGHNA and CDR2 YNFKEQ come from the germline V gene. V trimming: 1 base; J trimming: 5 bases; junction bases outside the gene matches: 14. The CDR3 totals 18 residues. The DNA for the CDR3 is TGTGCCAGCAGCCAAGGGTTCCGGTTAGGGAGGGTAAACAATGAGCAGTTCTTC. It codes for CASSQGFRLGRVNNEQFF.

The rearrangement joins TRBV5-8 to TRBJ2-4, with D possibly TRBD1 on 6 matching bases. This CDR3 contains 15 residues. Germline assignment: CDR1 SGHTS and CDR2 YDEGEE. Trimming took off 3 bases at V and 0 bases at J, with 10 bases between the two ends. CDR3 protein: CASSSQGLAKNIQYF. CDR3 bases: TGTGCCAGCAGCTCACAGGGCCTAGCCAAAAACATTCAGTACTTC. The whole variable domain, filled in from reference TRBV5-8 and TRBJ2-4, reads EAGVTQSPTHLIKTRGQQATLRCSPISGHTSVYWYQQALGLGLQFLLWYDEGEERNRGNFPPRFSGRQFPNYSSELNVNALELEDSALYLCASSSQGLAKNIQYFGAGTRLSVL.

This chain uses TRBV7-2 with TRBJ1-1; weak D call: TRBD1 (6 bases). This CDR3 is 14 amino acids long. Trimming took 3 bases from V and 1 from J, leaving 9 bases between them. From germline, CDR1 is SGHTA and CDR2 FQGNSA. In DNA form, the CDR3 reads TGTGCCAGCAGCTTCAGGGGAGCGAACACTGAAGCTTTCTTT. It specifies CASSFRGANTEAFF.

This chain uses TRBV7-8 with TRBJ2-2; 7 bases match TRBD1. The CDR3 length is 15 residues. V gave up 4 bases and J gave up 2 bases; unmatched junction bases: 4. In germline, CDR1 is SGHVS, CDR2 FQNEAQ. Here the CDR3 reads CASSSGTVNTGELFF. The CDR3 nucleotides read TGTGCCAGCAGCTCCGGGACAGTAAACACCGGGGAGCTGTTTTTT.

The genes are TRBV28 and TRBJ1-4; weak D call: TRBD1 (5 bases). The CDR3 is 14 amino acids. V lost 3 bases and J 2 bases, leaving 7 bases between the germline ends. CDR1 is MDHEN, CDR2 SYDVKM, per germline. CDR3 amino acids: CASSLPGTNEKLFF. The CDR3 DNA reads TGTGCCAGCAGTTTGCCAGGGACTAATGAAAAACTGTTTTTT.

This chain connects TRBV19 to TRBJ2-2; 11 bases are shared with TRBD2. Trimming removed 7 bases from V and 5 bases from J; junction bases left unmatched: 6. This CDR3 has 15 residues. The germline CDR1 and CDR2 sequences are LNHDA and SQIVND (reference sequence). The CDR3 bases are TGTGCCAGTAATTGGTTAGCGGGGGGGACCGGGGAGCTGTTTTTT. Residues: CASNWLAGGTGELFF.

The chain has TRBV28 and TRBJ2-7, with unresolved D. The CDR3 runs 16 residues. V was cut by 3 bases and J by 1 base, with 16 bases left in between. Germline V gene sequence: CDR1 MDHEN, CDR2 SYDVKM. The CDR3 DNA is TGTGCCAGCAGTTTCTCGGCCCGCAGAGGATCCTACGAGCAGTACTTC. Protein sequence: CASSFSARRGSYEQYF.